The TCR beta chain described here comes from a study of blood T cell repertoires in COVID-19. Background on the study: T cells, B-cell-depleted T cells, or PBMCs provided the cDNA or gDNA that served as material.

Per the authors' pipeline: Reference gene primer amplification yielded estimated nucleated cell counts. Using immunoSEQ multiplex PCR, the repertoire was profiled, and TCRdb retains in-frame clones only, with some absent. V, J and clone size were drawn from that table, and D and trimming were deduced from the DNA. Counted here are approximately 150,000 clones, 80% to 90% occurring once; the ten biggest clones make up approximately 6.5%. The CDR3 runs to 15 residues. V gave up 2 bases and J gave up 6 bases, with 15 bases separating them. The germline CDR1 and CDR2 sequences are SGHNT and YYREEE (reference sequence).

The J gene is TRBJ2-1, the V gene TRBV5-4; D might be TRBD1 (7 bases). The sequenced material came from peripheral blood. The TCR was taken from a man older than 75 with acute or convalescent COVID-19. The CDR3 spells CASSFRQGGSNEQFF. The CDR3, as DNA: TGTGCCAGCAGCTTTCGTCAGGGGGGAAGCAATGAGCAGTTCTTC. Looking up the rest from reference TRBV5-4 and TRBJ2-1 gives the full variable domain: ETGVTQSPTHLIKTRGQQVTLRCSSQSGHNTVSWYQQALGQGPQFIFQYYREEENGRGNFPPRFSGLQFPNYSSELNVNALELDDSALYLCASSFRQGGSNEQFFGPGTRLTVL.